The source of this T cell receptor beta chain is a study of blood T cell repertoires in COVID-19. V dropped 7 bases and J dropped 4 bases, with 14 bases sitting between them. Germline-derived CDR1 and CDR2 are LNHDA and SQIVND (reference sequence). The length of the CDR3 is 14 residues. Using immunoSEQ multiplex PCR, the repertoire was profiled, and TCRdb retains in-frame clones only, with some absent. The sample contains about 220,000 clones, 83% of which appear only once. Participants, about 18 to 90 years old, spanned about 26 US areas. Within 2 weeks before study entry, exposed participants met a COVID-19 case.

The receptor's source is a woman aged 50 to 65 who had been exposed to COVID-19. The V and J genes are TRBV19 and TRBJ1-5; TRBD1 is a possible D gene (6 bases). Sequenced: PBMCs or T cells enriched from blood (not recorded which). The DNA of the CDR3 is TGTGCCAGTAAAAGGGAGGGGGGAAATCAGCCCCAGCATTTT. Protein: CASKREGGNQPQHF. The full variable domain, with the rest looked up from reference TRBV19 and TRBJ1-5, is DGGITQSPKYLFRKEGQNVTLSCEQNLNHDAMYWYRQDPGQGLRLIYYSQIVNDFQKGDIAEGYSVSREKKESFPLTVTSAQKNPTAFYLCASKREGGNQPQHFGDGTRLSIL.